This is a list of T cell receptor beta chains from one sample in a study of siplizumab effects on memory and regulatory T cells. This table comes from immunoSEQ multiplex PCR, and its TCRdb copy is limited to in-frame clones, with some not included. The table includes roughly 120,000 clones, roughly 92% detected once. What was sequenced was CD4+ T cells sorted from blood. These receptors were taken from a human donor in good health. Each CDR3 is given with its conserved first and last residue. The D gene is left open where the match is weak.

j_call | d_call | v_call | cdr3_aa | cdr3_nt
TRBJ2-3 | TRBD1 | TRBV6-5 | CASSPLQGADTQYF | TGTGCCAGCAGTCCCTTACAGGGGGCAGATACGCAGTATTTT
TRBJ2-3 | NA | TRBV6-5 | CASSRTRRDTQYF | TGTGCCAGCAGTCGGACCCGGCGAGATACGCAGTATTTT
TRBJ1-1 | NA | TRBV2 | CASNGQGLETEAFF | TGTGCCAGCAACGGCCAGGGGCTGGAGACTGAAGCTTTCTTT
TRBJ1-1 | NA | TRBV9 | CASSLSPRENTEAFF | TGTGCCAGCAGCTTAAGCCCCCGGGAGAACACTGAAGCTTTCTTT
TRBJ1-2 | NA | TRBV6-5 | CASSYSSRSGTDSTF | TGTGCCAGCAGTTATAGTTCCAGGAGTGGCACCGATTCCACCTTC
TRBJ1-1 | TRBD1 | TRBV10-3 | CAISGQGYDEAFF | TGTGCCATCAGCGGACAGGGTTATGATGAAGCTTTCTTT
TRBJ2-3 | TRBD2 | TRBV5-1 | CASSLNSASGGTDTQYF | TGCGCCAGCAGCTTGAATTCGGCTAGCGGAGGCACAGATACGCAGTATTTT
TRBJ2-1 | NA | TRBV11-2 | CASTLIPASSIYNEQFF | TGTGCCAGCACCCTAATCCCCGCTAGCTCGATCTACAATGAGCAGTTCTTC
TRBJ1-2 | TRBD1 | TRBV5-1 | CASSPSTGVYGYTF | TGCGCCAGCAGCCCTTCGACAGGGGTATATGGCTACACCTTC
TRBJ2-7 | NA | TRBV9 | CASSVGGALSYEQYF | TGTGCCAGCAGCGTAGGCGGGGCCCTATCCTACGAGCAGTACTTC
TRBJ2-5 | NA | TRBV29-1 | CSVARDLQETQYF | TGCAGCGTTGCGCGGGACCTCCAAGAGACCCAGTACTTC
TRBJ2-7 | NA | TRBV5-3 | CASSLSGISYEQYF | TGTGCCAGCAGCTTGTCAGGGATCTCCTACGAGCAGTACTTC
TRBJ2-7 | TRBD2 | TRBV6-1 | CASSEASGGYEQYF | TGTGCCAGCAGTGAAGCAAGCGGGGGCTACGAGCAGTACTTC
TRBJ1-4 | NA | TRBV6-5 | CASRENRDTYEKLFF | TGTGCCAGCAGAGAGAACCGGGACACCTATGAAAAACTGTTTTTT
TRBJ2-1 | NA | TRBV18 | CASSPMYGSYNEQFF | TGTGCCAGCTCACCGATGTATGGCTCCTACAATGAGCAGTTCTTC
TRBJ2-5 | NA | TRBV5-1 | CASSLANVEETQYF | TGCGCCAGCAGCTTGGCCAATGTAGAGGAGACCCAGTACTTC
TRBJ2-4 | TRBD1 | TRBV27 | CASIYPGQGALPGENIQYF | TGTGCCAGCATTTACCCGGGACAGGGGGCCTTACCTGGTGAAAACATTCAGTACTTC
TRBJ2-7 | NA | TRBV5-1 | CASSYTGAPYEQYF | TGCGCCAGCAGTTATACAGGTGCCCCCTACGAGCAGTACTTC
TRBJ2-4 | TRBD1 | TRBV25-1 | CASSDLGTGRRNIQYF | TGTGCCAGCAGTGACCTGGGGACAGGCCGAAGAAACATTCAGTACTTC
TRBJ2-7 | NA | TRBV7-9 | CASIGTGNYEQYF | TGTGCCAGCATCGGGACTGGCAACTACGAGCAGTACTTC
TRBJ2-7 | NA | TRBV9 | CASSVATDEQYF | TGTGCCAGCAGCGTAGCTACGGACGAGCAGTACTTC
TRBJ2-5 | TRBD1 | TRBV7-2 | CASSRLTGREETQYF | TGTGCCAGCAGCCGCCTGACAGGGCGGGAAGAGACCCAGTACTTC
TRBJ1-2 | NA | TRBV29-1 | CSVERDEYYGYTF | TGCAGCGTTGAGCGGGACGAATACTATGGCTACACCTTC